A selection of T cell receptor beta chains follows, all from one sample in a study of T cell clusters in autoimmune cytopenias. TCRdb reworked the multiplex PCR reads into one entry per CDR3 protein, no DNA. In total, the table holds under 3,500 distinct CDR3 sequences. Sequencing input: peripheral blood. The receptors stem from a human donor with an autoimmune cytopenia or autoimmune hepatitis (not recorded which). CDR3s include the opening cysteine and the closing phenylalanine or tryptophan. The size of a clone is reported for some rows only, either as once, few or many, or as a class for expanded clones.

v_gene	abundance	j_gene	CDR3aa
TRBV6-2/TRBV6-3	NA	TRBJ2-7	CASSSAGQLYF
TRBV15	large	TRBJ2-3	CATSRGLAGEDTQYF
TRBV7-9	medium-sized	TRBJ1-2	CASSLGNPPRGDNYGYTF
TRBV5-1	medium-sized	TRBJ1-5	CASSLGAGGGYQPQHF
TRBV11-1	NA	TRBJ2-1	CASGGVAGAVYNEQFF
TRBV20-1	medium-sized	TRBJ1-2	CSAHSRLGHGYTF
TRBV10-3	medium-sized	TRBJ1-2	CAIRGQGDGYTF
TRBV18	medium-sized	TRBJ2-5	CASSPISSETQYF
TRBV28	NA	TRBJ1-5	CASSWDSNQPQHF
TRBV5-1	medium-sized	TRBJ2-6	CASSPQETGANVLTF
TRBV19	large	TRBJ2-5	CASSANRETQYF
TRBV25-1	NA	TRBJ2-3	CASRTAGTTDTQYF
TRBV20-1	NA	TRBJ2-6	CSADASGANVLTF
TRBV6-4	NA	TRBJ1-1	CASTIRGRQSDTEAFF
TRBV27	medium-sized	TRBJ2-2	CASSLPGRGTGELFF
TRBV10-3	medium-sized	TRBJ1-1	CAISRIENTEAFF
TRBV7-2	medium-sized	TRBJ2-1	CASSLLHTYNEQFF
TRBV12-3/TRBV12-4	NA	TRBJ1-5	CASSLLRAQPQHF
TRBV5-4	NA	TRBJ2-3	CASSARLAGSTDTQYF
TRBV7-9	medium-sized	TRBJ1-4	CASSSEWSGVEKLFF
TRBV5-1	NA	TRBJ2-2	CASGRNTGELFF
TRBV10-3	medium-sized	TRBJ1-4	CAISEQTVATNEKLFF